This TCR beta chain was identified in a study of beta chain features in type 1 diabetes. This clone was detected only a few times. The antigen remains undetermined. Whole-study results and caveats: Cells with high TCR expression could be over-represented by cDNA sequencing.

The isolated RNA, all of it, was reverse transcribed, so expressed TCRB transcripts were what got sequenced. The table came from immunoSEQ multiplex PCR; TCRdb's copy has only in-frame clones and leaves some out. The table lists approximately 200,000 clones, 9.6% of them singletons. The CDR3 runs 13 residues. The germline CDR1 and CDR2 sequences are SGHRS and YFSETQ. Between the trimmed V and J ends, which lost 0 bases and 8 bases, there was a span of 11 bases. The clonotype was recovered from a woman aged 18 to 35 in good health. Material for sequencing was naive CD4+ T cells from blood. The rearrangement uses TRBV5-1 and TRBJ1-2; D gene ambiguous. The CDR3 protein is CASSLEVSGGYTF. In DNA, the CDR3 is TGCGCCAGCAGCTTGGAGGTGTCAGGCGGCTACACCTTC.